This T cell receptor (beta chain) was found in a study of shared clonotypes between healthy human individuals. Points from the study as a whole: A small donor pool kept down the genetic and exposure-history diversity that was represented.

The CDR3 runs 12 residues. V dropped 5 bases and J dropped 14; count of bases not matched to a gene: 5. Germline assignment: CDR1 SEHNR and CDR2 FQNEAQ (reference sequence). In regard to this clone: What it binds is not known.

Here immunoSEQ multiplex PCR was the method, and the copy in TCRdb shows in-frame clones only, minus some. This sample yields about 1 million clones, of which around 75% are seen a single time; about 1.5% belongs to the top ten. This TCR derives from a young man in good health. Specimen: memory CD4+ T cells sorted from blood. Regarding subset: CD45RA-negative fraction. This chain joins TRBV7-9 and TRBJ2-1; 11 bases are a match to TRBD2. CDR3 bases: TGTGCCAGCAGCCTCACTAGCGGGAGTGAGTTCTTC. Protein product: CASSLTSGSEFF.